This TCR beta chain was captured by sequencing in a study of OX40 agonist ivuxolimab in advanced cancers. Whole-study context: Cancers in dose escalation were hepatocellular, melanoma, renal cell and head and neck.

Generated by immunoSEQ multiplex PCR, the TCRdb table keeps only in-frame clones and is missing some. The repertoire holds roughly 72,000 clones, with around 94% as singletons. The CDR3 length is 16 residues. Looked up from germline, CDR1 is MNHEY and CDR2 is SMNVEV (reference sequence). The trim removed 5 bases at V and 5 bases at J, leaving 14 bases unmatched. This clonotype originated in an adult with an advanced solid tumor such as melanoma, head and neck, liver or kidney cancer. Sequenced here: CD4+ or CD8+ T cells sorted from blood, sampled in a trial of the OX40 agonist ivuxolimab. The chain is built from TRBV27 and TRBJ2-7; 8 nucleotides match TRBD1. This chain's CDR3 is CASSPVGRGRVDEQYF. In DNA form, the CDR3 reads TGTGCCAGCAGTCCGGTAGGCAGGGGGCGCGTCGACGAGCAGTACTTC.